This T cell receptor beta chain was found in a study of cytomegalovirus exposure and HLA in healthy donors. Study conclusions and caveats: The classifier was said to identify cytomegalovirus status with high specificity and sensitivity. Usually a TCR sequence was rare, but some public TCRs were found in many donors.

With respect to this clone: The antigen remains undetermined.

The table came from immunoSEQ multiplex PCR; TCRdb's copy has only in-frame clones and leaves some out. The table includes tens of thousands of clones, around 94% detected once. The CDR3 consists of 15 residues. V trimming: 6 bases; J trimming: 5 bases; junction bases outside the gene matches: 10. Looked up from germline, CDR1 is MNHEY and CDR2 is SMNVEV (reference sequence). The clonotype was recovered from a woman in her late teens or twenties in good health and CMV-seropositive. Sequencing was done on a sample of PBMCs. V and J are TRBV27 and TRBJ2-5, with 9 bases identical to TRBD1. The CDR3 sequence: CASSLIGTGKETQYF. CDR3 bases: TGTGCCAGCAGCCTTATAGGGACAGGGAAGGAGACCCAGTACTTC.